This entry describes one TCR beta chain. What it recognizes is unknown. TCRdb independently ran MiXCR on the 5' RACE reads; one entry per CDR3 protein. Seen here are 260,000 or so distinct CDR3 sequences, 16% observed once, and the top ten hold 22%. This entry is derived from a study of T-cell memory formation after mild COVID-19. Whole-study results and caveats: Whether second-wave clones peaking at day 37 were SARS-CoV-2 specific went unconfirmed.

Germline trimming cut 6 bases from V and 0 bases from J; bases unmatched to any gene: 5. Germline CDR1 and CDR2: DFQATT and SNEGSKA (reference sequence). The CDR3 runs 13 residues. Sequencing input: PBMCs or a T cell subset sorted from them (not recorded which). This TCR was sampled from a young man who had mild COVID-19 (a few samples of this study predate the infection). Cell type and time point are not known. This chain uses TRBV20-1 with TRBJ2-7; 7 bases map to TRBD1. CDR3 sequence: CSAGQESSYEQYF. The CDR3 region has the DNA TGCAGTGCCGGACAGGAAAGCTCCTACGAGCAGTACTTC.